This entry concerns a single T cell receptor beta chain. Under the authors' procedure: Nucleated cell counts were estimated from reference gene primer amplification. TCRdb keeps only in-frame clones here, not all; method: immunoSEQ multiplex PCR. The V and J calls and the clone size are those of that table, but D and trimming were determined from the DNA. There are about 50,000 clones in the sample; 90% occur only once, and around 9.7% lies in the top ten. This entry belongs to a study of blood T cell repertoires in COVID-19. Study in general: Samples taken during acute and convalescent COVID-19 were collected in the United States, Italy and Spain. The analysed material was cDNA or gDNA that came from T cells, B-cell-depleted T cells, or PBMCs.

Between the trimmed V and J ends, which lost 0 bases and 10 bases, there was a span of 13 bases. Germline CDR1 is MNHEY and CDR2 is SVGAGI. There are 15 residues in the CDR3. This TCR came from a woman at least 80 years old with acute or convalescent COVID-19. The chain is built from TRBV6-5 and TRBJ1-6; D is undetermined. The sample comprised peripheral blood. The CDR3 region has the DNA TGTGCCAGCAGTTACTCGGGCCCGTTCACCTCACCCCTCCACTTT. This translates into CASSYSGPFTSPLHF.